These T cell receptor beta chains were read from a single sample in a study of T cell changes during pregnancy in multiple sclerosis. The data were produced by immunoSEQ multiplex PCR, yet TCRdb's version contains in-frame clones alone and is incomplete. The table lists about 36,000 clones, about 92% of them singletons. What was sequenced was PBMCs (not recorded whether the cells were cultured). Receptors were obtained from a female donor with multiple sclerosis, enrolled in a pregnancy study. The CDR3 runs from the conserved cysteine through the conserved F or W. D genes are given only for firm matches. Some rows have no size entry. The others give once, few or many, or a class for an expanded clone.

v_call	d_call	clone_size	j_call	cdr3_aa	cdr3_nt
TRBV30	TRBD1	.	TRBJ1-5	CAWRPRTGESQPQHF	TGTGCCTGGAGACCTCGGACAGGGGAGAGTCAGCCCCAGCATTTT
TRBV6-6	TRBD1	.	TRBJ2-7	CASTGQGFREQYF	TGTGCCAGCACGGGACAGGGTTTTAGGGAGCAGTACTTC
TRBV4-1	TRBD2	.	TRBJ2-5	CASSSRLAGGPKKETQYF	TGCGCCAGCAGCTCCCGACTAGCGGGAGGGCCTAAAAAAGAGACCCAGTACTTC
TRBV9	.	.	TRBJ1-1	CASSVLGGSQAFF	TGTGCCAGCAGCGTATTGGGGGGATCCCAAGCTTTCTTT
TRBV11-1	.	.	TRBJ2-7	CASSSRGLTYEQYF	TGTGCCAGCAGCTCCAGGGGACTCACCTACGAGCAGTACTTC
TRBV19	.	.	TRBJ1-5	CASSGGSGHQPQHF	TGTGCCAGTAGTGGGGGGTCGGGGCATCAGCCCCAGCATTTT
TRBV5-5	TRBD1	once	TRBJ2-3	CASSAGTGQDTQYF	TGTGCCAGCAGCGCTGGGACAGGCCAAGATACGCAGTATTTT
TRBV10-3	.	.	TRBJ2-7	CAITSDRSYEQYF	TGTGCCATCACGTCTGACAGGTCCTACGAGCAGTACTTC
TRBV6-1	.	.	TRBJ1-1	CASSGGWNTEAFF	TGTGCCAGCAGTGGAGGATGGAACACTGAAGCTTTCTTT
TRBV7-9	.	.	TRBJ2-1	CASSIIQGGHNEQFF	TGTGCCAGCAGCATAATACAGGGAGGGCACAATGAGCAGTTCTTC
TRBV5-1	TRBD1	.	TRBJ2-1	CASTYRGLGDNEQFF	TGCGCCAGCACCTACAGGGGGCTTGGGGACAATGAGCAGTTCTTC
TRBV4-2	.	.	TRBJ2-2	CASSQDRVSTNTGELFF	TGTGCCAGCAGCCAAGATCGTGTCAGCACAAACACCGGGGAGCTGTTTTTT
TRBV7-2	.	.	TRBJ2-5	CASSLADPGTETQYF	TGTGCCAGCAGCTTAGCCGATCCAGGGACCGAGACCCAGTACTTC
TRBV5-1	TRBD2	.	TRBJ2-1	CASSWGTSGRNEQFF	TGCGCCAGCAGCTGGGGGACTAGCGGGAGAAATGAGCAGTTCTTC
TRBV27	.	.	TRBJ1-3	CASSLQLGSGNTIYF	TGTGCCAGCAGTTTACAACTGGGCTCTGGAAACACCATATATTTT
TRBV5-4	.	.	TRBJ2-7	CASSLAGNEQYF	TGTGCCAGCAGCTTGGCCGGGAACGAGCAGTACTTC
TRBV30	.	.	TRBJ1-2	CAGGAYGYTF	TGTGCGGGGGGGGCCTATGGCTACACCTTC
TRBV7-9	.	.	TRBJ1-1	CASTLEGDTEAFF	TGTGCCAGCACCCTAGAGGGGGACACTGAAGCTTTCTTT
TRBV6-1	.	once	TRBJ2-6	CATSEGAGANVLTF	TGTGCCACCTCGGAGGGAGCTGGGGCCAACGTCCTGACTTTC
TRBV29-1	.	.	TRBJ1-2	CSVSWGRFNYGYTF	TGCAGCGTTTCCTGGGGACGGTTTAACTATGGCTACACCTTC